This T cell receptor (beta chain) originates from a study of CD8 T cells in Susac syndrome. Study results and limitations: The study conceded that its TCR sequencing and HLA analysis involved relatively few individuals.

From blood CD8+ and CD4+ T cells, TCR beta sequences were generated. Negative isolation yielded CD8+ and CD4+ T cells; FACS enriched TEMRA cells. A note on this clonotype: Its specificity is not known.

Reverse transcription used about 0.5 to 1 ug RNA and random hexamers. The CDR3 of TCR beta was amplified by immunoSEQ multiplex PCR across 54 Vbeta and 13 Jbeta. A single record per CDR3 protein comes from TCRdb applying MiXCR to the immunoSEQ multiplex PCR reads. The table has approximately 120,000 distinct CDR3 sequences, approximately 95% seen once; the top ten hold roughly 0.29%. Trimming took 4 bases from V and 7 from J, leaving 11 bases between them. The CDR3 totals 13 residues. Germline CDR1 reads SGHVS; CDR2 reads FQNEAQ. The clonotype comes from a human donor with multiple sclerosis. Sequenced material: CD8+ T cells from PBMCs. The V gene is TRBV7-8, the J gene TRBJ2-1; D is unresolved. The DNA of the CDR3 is TGTGCCAGCAGCTCCCTTACAAGGAATGAGCAGTTCTTC. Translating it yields CASSSLTRNEQFF.